This TCR beta chain was recorded in a study of blood T cells in healthy people across ages. Next came a second PCR, run for about 6 to 12 cycles, which used a sample-barcoded 5' primer along with a J-beta primer mix. MiXCR, applied by TCRdb to the 5' RACE reads, yields one record per CDR3 protein. Among about 780,000 distinct CDR3 sequences listed, 35% to 50% were seen once. V dropped 1 base and J dropped 12; count of bases not matched to a gene: 4. The V gene's germline CDR1 is SGHVS and CDR2 FNYEAQ. This CDR3 is built from 13 residues. This clonotype was found once. The sequence derives from an elderly man in good health. This chain links TRBV7-6 with TRBJ2-1; 9 positions match TRBD2. Material: blood. The DNA for the CDR3 is TGTGCCAGCAGCTTAGGAGCGGGAGGTTTGCAGTTCTTC. Translated, it gives CASSLGAGGLQFF.